The sequence of this T cell receptor beta chain was determined in a study of graft-versus-host responses after intestinal transplantation. The CDR3 loop spans 15 amino acids. Germline lookup yields CDR1 PRHDT and CDR2 FYEKMQ (reference sequence). V shed 5 bases, J shed 4 bases, and the junction held 6 bases outside the gene matches. The authors seeded 200,000 CFSE-labeled responder cells together with 200,000 irradiated stimulator cells tagged with violet dye. Method: immunoSEQ multiplex PCR; TCRdb's copy keeps in-frame clones and lacks some. The sample lists tens of thousands of clones, 30% to 40% occurring once.

The rearrangement uses TRBV13 and TRBJ2-1, with 9 bases that match TRBD2. This clonotype was sampled from a human patient who received an intestinal transplant. This sample comprised alloreactive CD8+ T cells from a mixed lymphocyte reaction culture, obtained before intestinal transplant. The subset is: CFSE-low proliferating T cells sorted from roughly six-day pre-transplant mixed lymphocyte reaction (GvH or HvG direction). The CDR3 protein is CASSLGAGGYNEQFF. CDR3 DNA: TGTGCCAGCAGCCTCGGGGCGGGAGGGTACAATGAGCAGTTCTTC.